Listed below are T cell receptor beta chains from one sample, sequenced in a study of blood T cell repertoires in COVID-19. Libraries were prepared by immunoSEQ multiplex PCR; TCRdb keeps only in-frame clonotypes and omits some of them. The repertoire has about 470,000 clones, roughly 90% of them found once; the top ten carry around 0.7%. The sequenced material came from PBMCs or T cells enriched from blood (not recorded which). Source of these receptors: a woman aged 18-29 years who had recovered from COVID-19. Both conserved end residues are part of each CDR3. D genes are given only for firm matches. Not every row has a clone size; where given, it reads once, few, many or a size class.

>TRBJ2-5|NA|TRBV7-2|NA
TGTGCCAGCAGCCAGAGGCCGGGACTCGGGTCTCGAGAGACCCAGTACTTC
CASSQRPGLGSRETQYF
>TRBJ1-4|NA|TRBV6-5|NA
TGTGCCAGCAGGAGACAGGATCATGAAAAACTGTTTTTT
CASRRQDHEKLFF
>TRBJ1-1|NA|TRBV5-1|NA
TGCGCCAGTAGCCTCCAGGGAGGCGACACTGAAGCTTTCTTT
CASSLQGGDTEAFF
>TRBJ1-5|few|TRBV19|NA
TGTGCCAGTAGCGATCGAGGGTATAGCAATCAGCCCCAGCATTTT
CASSDRGYSNQPQHF
>TRBJ1-5|NA|TRBV10-3|NA
TGTGCCACCCGGGGGTATAGCAATCAGCCCCAGCATTTT
CATRGYSNQPQHF
>TRBJ2-7|NA|TRBV5-5|TRBD1
TGTGCCAGCAGCCAGACAGGGGATCTTTACGAGCAGTACTTC
CASSQTGDLYEQYF
>TRBJ1-2|NA|TRBV28|TRBD1
TGTGCCAGCAGTTCGATCGGACAGGGGGCAAGTGGCTACACCTTC
CASSSIGQGASGYTF
>TRBJ1-2|NA|TRBV27|NA
TGTGCCAGCAGTAGCACAGGGAGTTTGGGCTATGGCTACACCTTC
CASSSTGSLGYGYTF
>TRBJ1-2|NA|TRBV11-2|NA
TGTGCCAGCAGCCAGGGACTCCTCTATGGCTACACCTTC
CASSQGLLYGYTF
>TRBJ2-7|NA|TRBV6-5|TRBD1
TGTGCCAGCCGTCGGGTGGGGGGACAGGAGGCGTACTTC
CASRRVGGQEAYF
>TRBJ2-1|NA|TRBV15|NA
TGTGCCACCAGCAGAGGTTATAACAATGAGCAGTTCTTC
CATSRGYNNEQFF
>TRBJ2-7|NA|TRBV27|NA
TGTGCCAGCAGCCCCGGCCGGGTATCCTACGAGCAGTACTTC
CASSPGRVSYEQYF
>TRBJ2-1|few|TRBV14|TRBD1
TGTGCCAGCAGCCAGCTTCCGGGACAGGGGCGCGCCTACAATGAGCAGTTCTTC
CASSQLPGQGRAYNEQFF
>TRBJ1-2|NA|TRBV9|NA
TGTGCCAGCAGCGGGCTGACAGGCGTCTATGGCTACACCTTC
CASSGLTGVYGYTF
>TRBJ2-3|few|TRBV5-1|TRBD2
TGCGCCAGCAGCTCGACTAGCGGGGTCCCCGATACGCAGTATTTT
CASSSTSGVPDTQYF
>TRBJ2-3|NA|TRBV5-6|TRBD2
TGTGCCAGCAGCTTGGACCTGACTAGCGGGGATGGCGGTACGCAGTATTTT
CASSLDLTSGDGGTQYF
>TRBJ2-1|NA|TRBV14|TRBD2
TGTGCCAGCAGCTTTGGGGAGGGGACCTACAATGAGCAGTTCTTC
CASSFGEGTYNEQFF
>TRBJ2-5|NA|TRBV19|NA
TGTGCCAGTAGTCCCTCAAAGGGGGAGACCCAGTACTTC
CASSPSKGETQYF
>TRBJ2-1|NA|TRBV25-1|TRBD1
TGTGCCAGCAGTGAATTGGCAGGGGGCCACAATGAGCAGTTCTTC
CASSELAGGHNEQFF
>TRBJ2-7|NA|TRBV2|TRBD2
TGTGCCAGCAGTGCGGGGGGTTCCACCTACGAGCAGTACTTC
CASSAGGSTYEQYF
>TRBJ1-5|NA|TRBV7-2|TRBD1
TGTGCCAGCAGCCCAACCGGGACAGATAATCAGCCCCAGCATTTT
CASSPTGTDNQPQHF
>TRBJ1-1|NA|TRBV12-5|NA
TGTGCTAGTGTCCCAACCCGACAGGATCGGAACACTGAAGCTTTCTTT
CASVPTRQDRNTEAFF
>TRBJ2-2|once|TRBV2|NA
TGTGCCAGCACTGCGGGTCTCAGCGCCGGGGAGCTGTTTTTT
CASTAGLSAGELFF
>TRBJ1-1|few|TRBV6-5|TRBD1
TGTGCCAGCAGGAGGAGCCGACAGGGGGACACTGAAGCTTTCTTT
CASRRSRQGDTEAFF
>TRBJ1-1|NA|TRBV15|NA
TGTGCCACCAGCAGAGAGGCCGGGAGTCACACTGAAGCTTTCTTT
CATSREAGSHTEAFF
>TRBJ1-2|NA|TRBV19|TRBD1
TGTGCCAGTAGTTACACGGCGGGACAGGGGTACTATGGCTACACCTTC
CASSYTAGQGYYGYTF
>TRBJ1-2|NA|TRBV2|NA
TGTGCCAGCAGTGAGGAAGAGGGCGGAGGCTACACCTTC
CASSEEEGGGYTF
>TRBJ2-2|NA|TRBV28|TRBD1
TGTGCCAGCAAGGCCGCAGGGGGATCCAACACCGGGGAGCTGTTTTTT
CASKAAGGSNTGELFF
>TRBJ2-4|NA|TRBV6-5|TRBD2
TGTGCCAGCAGTTCCCGGGAGGGGGGAAACATTCAGTACTTC
CASSSREGGNIQYF
>TRBJ1-5|NA|TRBV11-3|TRBD1
TGTGCCAGCAGCTTAGCGCTACCGGGACAGGGATGCGGTCAGCCCCAGCATTTT
CASSLALPGQGCGQPQHF
>TRBJ2-1|NA|TRBV5-8|NA
TGTGCCAGCAGCTTGAGGGGAGGCAATTACAATGAGCAGTTCTTC
CASSLRGGNYNEQFF
>TRBJ2-7|NA|TRBV14|NA
TGTGCCAGCAGCCAAGGTTTCTTACGGGGGCAGTACTTC
CASSQGFLRGQYF
>TRBJ1-1|NA|TRBV18|NA
TGTGCCAGCTCACCCCCTACAGGGCTGAACACTGAAGCTTTCTTT
CASSPPTGLNTEAFF
>TRBJ1-1|NA|TRBV7-8|TRBD1
TGTGCCAGCAGCTCTACAGGACAGGTTTGGAACACTGAAGCTTTCTTT
CASSSTGQVWNTEAFF
>TRBJ1-2|few|TRBV30|NA
TGTGCCTGGACCCACGGGGCAGGGGATGGCTACACCTTC
CAWTHGAGDGYTF
>TRBJ2-1|few|TRBV7-9|NA
TGTGCCAGCACTAGACAGAGCTCCTACAATGAGCAGTTCTTC
CASTRQSSYNEQFF
>TRBJ2-5|NA|TRBV6-5|NA
TGTGCCAGCAGCCCCAGACAAGAGACCCAGTACTTC
CASSPRQETQYF
>TRBJ1-2|NA|TRBV30|NA
TGTGCCTGGAGACCCGACAGATTTAACTATGGCTACACCTTC
CAWRPDRFNYGYTF
>TRBJ1-4|NA|TRBV5-1|NA
TGCGCCAGCAGCTCCGGGGGGACGAATGAAAAACTGTTTTTT
CASSSGGTNEKLFF
>TRBJ2-3|NA|TRBV7-9|TRBD2
TGTGCCAGCAGCTTTGGGGGGGTCACAGATACGCAGTATTTT
CASSFGGVTDTQYF
>TRBJ1-1|NA|TRBV2|NA
TGTGCCAGCAGTGAGGCGGGCCGCAAAGGAGCTTTCTTT
CASSEAGRKGAFF
>TRBJ1-2|NA|TRBV2|TRBD1
TGTGCCAGCAGTGGCGAAACAGGGGGCTTATGGGGCTACACCTTC
CASSGETGGLWGYTF
>TRBJ2-3|NA|TRBV7-2|TRBD2
TGTGCCAGCGCGATAGCGGGGGGCACAGATACGCAGTATTTT
CASAIAGGTDTQYF
>TRBJ1-1|NA|TRBV19|NA
TGTGCCAGTAGTATATCAGTGAACACTGAAGCTTTCTTT
CASSISVNTEAFF
>TRBJ1-4|NA|TRBV6-5|TRBD1
TGTGCCAGCAGTTACGCAGGGGGGACTAATGAAAAACTGTTTTTT
CASSYAGGTNEKLFF
>TRBJ1-1|NA|TRBV7-2|NA
TGTGCCAGCAGCTTTAAAAAGAGTGAAGCTTTCTTT
CASSFKKSEAFF
>TRBJ1-6|NA|TRBV19|NA
TGTGCCAGTAGCACAGAGAGCTCCTATAATTCACCCCTCCACTTT
CASSTESSYNSPLHF
>TRBJ1-4|NA|TRBV4-1|NA
TGCGCCAGCAGCTTTCTTGGGGGAGGAGAAAAACTGTTTTTT
CASSFLGGGEKLFF
>TRBJ1-5|NA|TRBV19|TRBD1
TGTGCCAGTAGTATATCCGGACAGGTTGGCGGACATTCACATTTT
CASSISGQVGGHSHF
>TRBJ1-3|NA|TRBV15|NA
TGTGCCACCAGCAGAGATGGCGGGCCCCGCTCTGGAAACACCATATATTTT
CATSRDGGPRSGNTIYF
>TRBJ1-1|NA|TRBV3-1/TRBV3-2|NA
TGTGCCAGCAGCCAAGTGTTTCCCGCAGAAAAGAACACTGAAGCTTTCTTT
CASSQVFPAEKNTEAFF
>TRBJ2-2|once|TRBV9|NA
TGTGCCAGCAGCGTAGTATCGGGGGGCACAACCGGGGAGCTGTTTTTT
CASSVVSGGTTGELFF
>TRBJ1-1|few|TRBV5-4|NA
TGTGCCAGCAGCTTTGGAGGGCGCACTGAAGCTTTCTTT
CASSFGGRTEAFF
>TRBJ2-2|NA|TRBV5-1|NA
TGCGCCAGCAGCGCGGGACTGCGGACCGGGGAGCTGTTTTTT
CASSAGLRTGELFF
>TRBJ2-7|NA|TRBV3-1/TRBV3-2|TRBD2
TGTGCCAGCAGCCGCAGACTAGCGGGGGGCTACGAGCAGTACTTC
CASSRRLAGGYEQYF